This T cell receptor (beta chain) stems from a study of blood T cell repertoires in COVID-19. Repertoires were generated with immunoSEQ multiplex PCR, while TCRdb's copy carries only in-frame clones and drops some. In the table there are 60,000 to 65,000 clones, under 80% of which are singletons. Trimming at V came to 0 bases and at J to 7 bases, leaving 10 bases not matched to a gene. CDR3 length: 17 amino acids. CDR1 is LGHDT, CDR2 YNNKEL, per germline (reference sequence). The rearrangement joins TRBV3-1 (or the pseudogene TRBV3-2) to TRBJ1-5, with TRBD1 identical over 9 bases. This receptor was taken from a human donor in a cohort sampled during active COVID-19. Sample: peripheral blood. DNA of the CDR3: TGTGCCAGCAGCCAAGACCGCCAAGGACAGGGGCTGCAGCCCCAGCATTTT. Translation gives CASSQDRQGQGLQPQHF.